This passage covers 21 T cell receptor beta chains from one sample sequenced in a study of T cell responses to AZD1222 COVID-19 vaccine (dated by TCRdb to the early 2020s). What this sample's time point label stands for: about 28 days (+/-7) after the second vaccine dose. Libraries were built with the immunoSEQ multiplex PCR assay. TCRdb re-hosts the immuneACCESS table, in-frame sequences only. Its copies lack some clones; in the studies checked, an unresolved V gene accounts for under half of them, and the cause for the rest is not known. This sample is represented by 80,000 to 95,000 clones; 88% of them were singletons. 6.9% of the sample rests with the top ten. Here the sequenced sample was peripheral blood, taken 28 days after the second AZD1222 dose. Receptors originate from an adult who received the AZD1222 COVID-19 vaccine.

The chain uses TRBV7-9 and TRBJ2-1; no clear D. V dropped 3 bases and J dropped 0 bases, with 9 bases sitting between them. The CDR3 extends over 15 amino acids. Germline CDR1 is SEHNR and CDR2 is FQNEAQ (reference sequence). The CDR3 bases are TGTGCCAGCAGCTTCATGGAGAGCTCCTACAATGAGCAGTTCTTC. This codes for CASSFMESSYNEQFF.

The J gene is TRBJ2-1, the V gene TRBV7-8; 8 nucleotides agree with TRBD2. Germline values: CDR1 SGHVS, CDR2 FQNEAQ. J lost 1 base, V lost 5 bases, and 7 bases had no gene match. This CDR3 contains 16 residues. CDR3 sequence reads: CASSQNSGASYNEQFF. In DNA form, the CDR3 reads TGTGCCAGCAGCCAAAATAGCGGGGCTTCCTACAATGAGCAGTTCTTC.

This clone was detected only once. This chain joins TRBV19 and TRBJ1-6; the match to TRBD1 covers 12 bases. This CDR3 has 17 residues. CDR1 is LNHDA and CDR2 is SQIVND in the germline V gene (reference sequence). Trimming removed 5 bases from V and 7 bases from J; junction bases left unmatched: 9. DNA for the CDR3: TGTGCCAGTAGTTCCGGGACAGGGGGCGTCTTAAATTCACCCCTCCACTTT. This translates into CASSSGTGGVLNSPLHF.

The rearrangement links TRBV6-1 to TRBJ1-3; D uncertain. Trimming left V 1 base short and J 0 bases short, with 13 bases between. The CDR3 is 17 residues long. CDR1 and CDR2 (germline): MNHNS, SASEGT. CDR3 protein: CASSEGVTRISGNTIYF. DNA for the CDR3: TGTGCCAGCAGTGAAGGGGTGACACGTATCTCTGGAAACACCATATATTTT.

This chain uses TRBV18 with TRBJ2-7; TRBD1 matches 10 bases. With V trimmed by 5 bases and J by 3 bases, 1 base remained unmatched. Germline CDR1 KGHSH, CDR2 LQKENI. The CDR3 length is 13 residues. CDR3 loop: CASSGTGDYEQYF. CDR3 coding DNA: TGTGCCAGCTCAGGGACAGGGGACTACGAGCAGTACTTC. The full variable domain, completed using reference TRBV18 and TRBJ2-7, is NAGVMQNPRHLVRRRGQEARLRCSPMKGHSHVYWYRQLPEEGLKFMVYLQKENIIDESGMPKERFSAEFPKEGPSILRIQQVVRGDSAAYFCASSGTGDYEQYFGPGTRLTVT.

J is TRBJ1-5 and V is TRBV15, with 9 positions matching TRBD1. This CDR3 has 17 amino acids. The junction had 6 bases not matched to a gene; V was cut back by 3 bases and J by 0 bases. Germline V gene data show CDR1 as LNHNV and CDR2 as YYDKDF (reference sequence). For the CDR3, the DNA is TGTGCCACCAGCAGCTCGGACAGGGGTTATAGCAATCAGCCCCAGCATTTT. Amino acid sequence: CATSSSDRGYSNQPQHF.

This clone was observed a single time. The chain combines TRBV3-1 (or the pseudogene TRBV3-2) with TRBJ2-5, with D uncertain. Trimming removed 4 bases from V and 1 base from J, with 10 bases in between. The CDR3 sequence is 14 residues long. Germline values: CDR1 LGHDT, CDR2 YNNKEL (reference sequence). This chain's CDR3 is CASSPLGFQETQYF. The CDR3 nucleotides are TGTGCCAGCAGCCCCTTAGGCTTCCAAGAGACCCAGTACTTC.

V and J are TRBV5-1 and TRBJ1-6; 7 positions agree with TRBD1. Unmatched junction bases numbered 2, after V lost 4 bases and J lost 7 bases. Germline V gene data show CDR1 as SGHRS and CDR2 as YFSETQ. The length of the CDR3 is 13 residues. The CDR3 loop is CASSDRDNSPLHF. CDR3 nucleotides: TGCGCCAGCAGCGACAGGGACAATTCACCCCTCCACTTT. The whole variable domain, remainder taken from reference TRBV5-1 and TRBJ1-6, is KAGVTQTPRYLIKTRGQQVTLSCSPISGHRSVSWYQQTPGQGLQFLFEYFSETQRNKGNFPGRFSGRQFSNSRSEMNVSTLELGDSALYLCASSDRDNSPLHFGNGTRLTVT.

The chain couples TRBV6-5 to TRBJ1-2; 10 nucleotides line up with TRBD1. V shed 4 bases, J shed 7 bases, and the junction held 3 bases outside the gene matches. This CDR3 contains 13 residues. CDR1 is MNHEY and CDR2 is SVGAGI in the germline V gene. CDR3 bases: TGTGCCAGCAGTTCGACAGGGGGCTCTGGCTACACCTTC. This sequence encodes CASSSTGGSGYTF.

V gene TRBV6-5 combines with J gene TRBJ2-7; no definite D call. The CDR3 is made up of 15 amino acids. V shed 8 bases and J shed 3 bases, with 20 bases lying between them. Germline V gene sequence: CDR1 MNHEY, CDR2 SVGAGI. CDR3 DNA: TGTGCCAGCGCCGTATCGTCGTCAGCAAACTACGAGCAGTACTTC. It yields the protein CASAVSSSANYEQYF.

This chain uses TRBV10-1 with TRBJ2-5, with 7 bases aligning to TRBD2. Germline CDR1 is WNHNN and CDR2 is SYGVQD (reference sequence). This CDR3 has 16 residues. J gave up 7 bases and V 0 bases, and 11 bases lay outside the gene matches. Here the CDR3 reads CASSESVGGPRGTQYF. The CDR3 DNA is TGCGCCAGCAGTGAGTCCGTGGGAGGGCCGCGGGGGACCCAGTACTTC.

This sequence joins TRBV7-3 and TRBJ2-2, with D unresolved. From germline, CDR1 is SGHTA and CDR2 FQGTGA. The CDR3 length is 12 residues. Trimming stripped 1 base from V and 6 bases from J, with 3 bases between. The CDR3 DNA reads as TGTGCCAGCAGCTTAAACCCCGGGGAGCTGTTTTTT. This encodes CASSLNPGELFF.

In this sample, this clone turned up once. This chain links TRBV5-1 with TRBJ2-1; D is possibly TRBD1 or TRBD2 (6 bases each). In germline, CDR1 is SGHRS, CDR2 YFSETQ. The CDR3 runs to 20 residues. The ends were cut back, 0 bases at V and 12 bases at J, with 34 bases in the middle. The CDR3 DNA reads TGCGCCAGCAGCTTGGGAGATTTATTTTTAGGACCCAAAGGGGGGATGGGGCAGTTCTTC. Translating gives CASSLGDLFLGPKGGMGQFF.

CDR3 bases: TGTGCCAGTAGCCCAAGTTTGAACTATGGCTACACCTTC. As protein: CASSPSLNYGYTF. The chain uses TRBV19 and TRBJ1-2; D is unresolved. Trimming removed 6 bases at V and 2 bases at J, with 10 bases between. Germline CDR1 reads LNHDA; CDR2 reads SQIVND (reference sequence). CDR3 length equals 13 residues.

For the CDR3, the DNA is TGTGCCAGTAGTATAGACAACAGGAACACTGAAGCTTTCTTT. Its protein product is CASSIDNRNTEAFF. The gene calls are TRBV19 and TRBJ1-1; D is ambiguous. Germline CDR1 and CDR2: LNHDA and SQIVND (reference sequence). Trimming cost V 0 bases and J 1 base, with 6 bases left between them. The CDR3 covers 14 residues.

The genes are TRBV24-1 and TRBJ1-5, with 7 bases identical to TRBD1. J gave up 1 base and V 7 bases, and 3 bases lay outside the gene matches. CDR1 is KGHDR, CDR2 SFDVKD, per germline. This CDR3 is 14 amino acids long. The CDR3 DNA reads TGTGCCACCAGCACAGGGGCAAGCAATCAGCCCCAGCATTTT. Protein sequence: CATSTGASNQPQHF.

This clone appeared a single time. This rearrangement joins TRBV4-1 to TRBJ2-1; D is perhaps TRBD2 (6 bases). CDR1 MGHRA and CDR2 YSYEKL come from the germline V gene. V lost 1 base to trimming and J lost 2 bases, with 15 bases between them. This CDR3 is built from 17 residues. This CDR3 is CASSQGGGLVTYNEQFF. The CDR3 DNA reads TGCGCCAGCAGCCAAGGGGGAGGCCTCGTGACCTACAATGAGCAGTTCTTC.

The rearrangement links TRBV13 to TRBJ1-2; D possibly corresponds to TRBD1 (6 bases). Germline V gene lookup returns CDR1 PRHDT and CDR2 FYEKMQ (reference sequence). V was cut by 1 base and J by 6 bases, with 9 bases left in between. CDR3 length: 13 amino acids. The CDR3 nucleotides are TGTGCCAGCAGCTTAGCAGGGGACCATGGCTACACCTTC. Encoded protein: CASSLAGDHGYTF.

V and J are TRBV2 and TRBJ2-1; 9 bases line up with TRBD2. V gave up 7 bases and J gave up 3 bases; unmatched junction bases: 13. This CDR3 has 17 amino acids. CDR1 and CDR2 from the germline V gene are SNHLY and FYNNEI. The chain's CDR3 is CASNTAWREGYYNEQFF. In DNA form, the CDR3 reads TGTGCCAGCAACACAGCTTGGCGGGAGGGATACTACAATGAGCAGTTCTTC.

V usage is TRBV6-1 and J usage is TRBJ2-1, with 12 positions matching TRBD2. The CDR3 contains 16 residues. Germline V CDR1 and CDR2: MNHNS, SASEGT. The V gene end was trimmed by 3 bases and the J gene end by 8 bases; junction bases not matched to a gene: 8. CDR3 in amino acids: CASSERGTSGRHEQFF. The CDR3 DNA follows: TGTGCCAGCAGTGAGCGGGGCACTAGCGGGAGGCATGAGCAGTTCTTC.

The chain couples TRBV14 to TRBJ2-1; 13 bases line up with TRBD2. There are 15 residues in the CDR3. V lost 4 bases, J lost 4 bases, and 1 base stayed unmatched. Per the germline V gene, CDR1 is SGHDN and CDR2 is FVKESK. As DNA, the CDR3 is TGTGCCAGCAGCCTGGGACTAGCGGGATACAATGAGCAGTTCTTC. This translates into CASSLGLAGYNEQFF.